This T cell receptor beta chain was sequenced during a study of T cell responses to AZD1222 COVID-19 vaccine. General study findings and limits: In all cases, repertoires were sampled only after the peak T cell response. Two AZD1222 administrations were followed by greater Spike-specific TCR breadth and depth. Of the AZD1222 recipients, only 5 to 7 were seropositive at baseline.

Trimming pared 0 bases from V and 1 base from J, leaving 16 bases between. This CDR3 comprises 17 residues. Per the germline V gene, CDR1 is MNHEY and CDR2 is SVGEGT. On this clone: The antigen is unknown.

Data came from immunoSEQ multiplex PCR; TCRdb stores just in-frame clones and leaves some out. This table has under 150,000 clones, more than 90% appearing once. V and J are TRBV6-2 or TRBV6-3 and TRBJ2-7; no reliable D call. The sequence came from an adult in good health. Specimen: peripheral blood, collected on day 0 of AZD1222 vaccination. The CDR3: CASSYSNARLESYEQYF. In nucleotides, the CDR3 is TGTGCCAGCAGTTACTCGAATGCCCGGCTAGAGTCCTACGAGCAGTACTTC.